This T cell receptor beta chain was obtained from a study of persistence of HIV-infected CD4 T cells. This clone was seen more than once but under ten times. The antigen is not known. The libraries were made with immunoSEQ version 4 in survey mode. The data were produced by immunoSEQ multiplex PCR, yet TCRdb's version contains in-frame clones alone and is incomplete. This repertoire shows under 20,000 clones, more than 55% found once; its top ten account for 1.5% to 2%. The stimulus was an HIV-1 Gag 15-mer peptide pool, 1 ug/peptide/mL. CD4+ T cells upregulating both CD40 ligand and CD69 were sorted as responding cells. Between the trimmed V and J ends, which lost 6 bases and 1 base, there was a span of 12 bases. CDR3 length: 14 residues. Germline lookup yields CDR1 WSHSY and CDR2 SAAADI.

The rearrangement uses TRBV10-2 and TRBJ2-5, with D possibly being TRBD1 (6 bases). The sequence was collected from an adult woman with HIV who was CMV-seropositive. Sequences were derived from CD4+ T cells sorted from PBMCs after roughly 18-hour stimulation, sampled from a patient who received antiretroviral therapy. The CDR3 DNA follows: TGCGCCAGCAGGACAGGACCCCTCCAAGAGACCCAGTACTTC. Protein product: CASRTGPLQETQYF.